Below are 28 T cell receptor beta chains sequenced from a single sample in a study of blood T cell repertoires in COVID-19. Method: immunoSEQ multiplex PCR; TCRdb's copy keeps in-frame clones and lacks some. The repertoire holds around 150,000 clones, with over 60% as singletons. The sequenced sample consisted of peripheral blood. The receptors originated from a man between 50 and 59 years old with acute or convalescent COVID-19.

The V gene is TRBV9, the J gene TRBJ1-1; D ambiguous. Trimming took 3 bases from V and 1 from J, leaving 10 bases between them. The CDR3 loop spans 14 amino acids. The germline CDR1 and CDR2 sequences are SGDLS and YYNGEE. In nucleotides, the CDR3 is TGTGCCAGCAGCGCCCGACACGCGAACACTGAAGCTTTCTTT. It codes for CASSARHANTEAFF. Based on the CDR3 plus reference TRBV9 and TRBJ1-1, the full variable domain is DSGVTQTPKHLITATGQRVTLRCSPRSGDLSVYWYQQSLDQGLQFLIQYYNGEERAKGNILERFSAQQFPDLHSELNLSSLELGDSALYFCASSARHANTEAFFGQGTRLTVV.

Only a few counts were recorded for this clone. J is TRBJ2-2 and V is TRBV30; D possibly corresponds to TRBD1 (5 bases). Trimming pared 1 base from V and 6 bases from J, leaving 15 bases between. The CDR3 has 15 amino acids. Looked up from germline, CDR1 is GTSNPN and CDR2 is SVGIG (reference sequence). The chain's CDR3 is CAWSGGRVQAGELFF. The CDR3 nucleotides are TGTGCCTGGAGTGGGGGCAGGGTTCAAGCCGGGGAGCTGTTTTTT.

For the CDR3, the DNA is TGTGCCAGCAGTTACGAGACAGGGAAGGAACACGAGCAGTACGTC. Protein: CASSYETGKEHEQYV. V is TRBV6-5 and J is TRBJ2-7, with TRBD1 matching over 7 bases. The germline V gene has CDR1 MNHEY and CDR2 SVGAGI. CDR3 size: 15 residues. With V trimmed by 2 bases and J by 5 bases, 9 bases remained unmatched.

This clone was detected only once. The genes are TRBV7-8 and TRBJ2-7, with TRBD2 matching 10 bases. Looked up from germline, CDR1 is SGHVS and CDR2 is FQNEAQ. CDR3 length equals 16 residues. V was pared by 0 bases and J by 5 bases, with 7 bases of the junction left unmatched. The CDR3 spells CASSLARSGGADEQYF. As DNA, the CDR3 is TGTGCCAGCAGCTTAGCGAGAAGCGGGGGGGCCGACGAGCAGTACTTC.

The chain employs TRBV7-2 and TRBJ2-1; possibly TRBD2 for D (6 bases). Looked up from germline, CDR1 is SGHTA and CDR2 is FQGNSA. V shed 2 bases and J shed 9 bases, with 17 bases lying between them. This CDR3 is 15 amino acids long. The CDR3 nucleotides read TGTGCCAGCAGCTTATCCACCAGCGGGTTGGCTGAGCAGTTCTTC. Translated, it gives CASSLSTSGLAEQFF.

The rearrangement joins TRBV12-3 or TRBV12-4 to TRBJ1-2, with D possibly matching TRBD1 (6 bases). CDR3 size: 13 residues. Trimming cost V 4 bases and J 8 bases, with 14 bases left between them. CDR3 DNA: TGTGCCAGCAGTTCCCGACAGGTTGGAGGCTACACCTTC. Translation: CASSSRQVGGYTF.

The table lists this clone with a count of one. This sample also contains other DNA sequences that code for the same CDR3. V gene TRBV29-1 combines with J gene TRBJ2-5; possibly TRBD1 for D (6 bases). This CDR3 contains 12 residues. Germline V CDR1 and CDR2: SQVTM, ANQGSEA. V shed 4 bases and J shed 2 bases, with 8 bases lying between them. CDR3 amino acids: CSVAQGQETQYF. CDR3 sequence (DNA): TGCAGCGTTGCTCAGGGGCAAGAGACCCAGTACTTC.

This chain joins TRBV4-2 and TRBJ1-2; no definite D call. This CDR3 is 16 amino acids long. Germline V gene data show CDR1 as LGHNA and CDR2 as YNFKEQ. V was clipped by 0 bases and J by 0 bases, with 11 bases between them. The CDR3 loop reads CASSQDLQNPNYGYTF. In DNA form, the CDR3 reads TGTGCCAGCAGCCAAGATTTACAGAACCCTAACTATGGCTACACCTTC.

CDR3 loop: CASSLSRGSPLHF. The CDR3 DNA sequence: TGCGCCAGCAGCCTAAGCAGGGGTTCACCCCTCCACTTT. The rearrangement links TRBV4-1 to TRBJ1-6; possible D gene TRBD1, 6 bases. Germline V lookup: CDR1 MGHRA, CDR2 YSYEKL. Trimming removed 4 bases from V and 9 bases from J, with 10 bases in between. CDR3 size: 13 residues.

This rearrangement joins TRBV5-1 to TRBJ2-2; D may be TRBD2 (7 bases). Deletions cut 6 bases from V and 4 bases from J, with 16 bases between. The CDR3 has 15 residues. CDR1 and CDR2 from the germline V gene are SGHRS and YFSETQ. CDR3 amino acids: CASKVGGGPTGELFF. CDR3 in DNA: TGCGCCAGCAAAGTAGGCGGGGGCCCCACCGGGGAGCTGTTTTTT.

This chain uses TRBV3-1 (or the pseudogene TRBV3-2) with TRBJ2-3; 8 bases match TRBD2. Germline CDR1 and CDR2: LGHDT and YNNKEL (reference sequence). V was pared by 1 base and J by 4 bases, with 7 bases of the junction left unmatched. The CDR3 runs to 16 residues. CDR3 amino acids: CASSQGTSKAADTQYF. The CDR3 DNA follows: TGTGCCAGCAGCCAAGGGACTAGCAAGGCGGCAGATACGCAGTATTTT.

The V and J genes are TRBV6-5 and TRBJ2-1; tentatively, D is TRBD2 (6 bases). The ends were cut back, 8 bases at V and 0 bases at J, with 11 bases in the middle. The CDR3 sequence is 14 residues long. Germline V gene data show CDR1 as MNHEY and CDR2 as SVGAGI. CDR3 DNA sequence: TGTGCCAGCCGGAACGGGGGCTCCTACAATGAGCAGTTCTTC. Protein: CASRNGGSYNEQFF.

The chain combines TRBV7-9 with TRBJ2-2; tentatively, D is TRBD2 (6 bases). The CDR3 is 17 residues long. Looked up from germline, CDR1 is SEHNR and CDR2 is FQNEAQ (reference sequence). Trimming pared 1 base from V and 4 bases from J, leaving 16 bases between. CDR3 residues: CASSLVAGRGSTGELFF. The CDR3 nucleotides are TGTGCCAGCAGCTTAGTTGCCGGGCGGGGATCCACCGGGGAGCTGTTTTTT.

The rearrangement joins TRBV15 to TRBJ1-1; 11 bases match TRBD1. Trimming took 5 bases from V and 0 from J; bases not matched to a gene: 8. Germline CDR1 reads LNHNV; CDR2 reads YYDKDF (reference sequence). The CDR3 contains 17 residues. The CDR3 DNA reads as TGTGCCACCAGCGGGGGGACAGGGGGGGCGGTGAACACTGAAGCTTTCTTT. Its protein is CATSGGTGGAVNTEAFF.

CDR3 in amino acids: CATSDPSRGSSTDTQYF. For the CDR3, the DNA is TGTGCCACCAGTGACCCTTCCCGGGGGTCAAGCACAGATACGCAGTATTTT. The J gene is TRBJ2-3, the V gene TRBV24-1; D is possibly TRBD2 (6 bases). The CDR3 sequence is 17 residues long. Looked up from germline, CDR1 is KGHDR and CDR2 is SFDVKD. V was pared by 4 bases and J by 0 bases, with 16 bases between.

V usage is TRBV29-1 and J usage is TRBJ1-5; tentatively, D is TRBD1 (5 bases). The V and J ends lost 4 bases and 4 bases respectively, with 14 bases between them. CDR1 and CDR2 from the germline V gene are SQVTM and ANQGSEA. The CDR3 consists of 14 residues. The CDR3: CSVVTGQGNQPQHF. The CDR3, as DNA: TGCAGCGTTGTTACGGGTCAGGGTAATCAGCCCCAGCATTTT. The variable domain in full, completed from reference TRBV29-1 and TRBJ1-5, reads SAVISQKPSRDICQRGTSLTIQCQVDSQVTMMFWYRQQPGQSLTLIATANQGSEATYESGFVIDKFPISRPNLTFSTLTVSNMSPEDSSIYLCSVVTGQGNQPQHFGDGTRLSIL.

The chain has TRBV5-1 and TRBJ1-2; 8 bases map to TRBD1. The CDR3 sequence is 13 residues long. The germline gives CDR1 SGHRS, CDR2 YFSETQ. Germline trimming cut 4 bases from V and 4 bases from J; bases unmatched to any gene: 3. As DNA, the CDR3 is TGCGCCAGCAGCGCAGACAGGGGCTATGGCTACACCTTC. It is translated as CASSADRGYGYTF.

The V gene is TRBV6-6, the J gene TRBJ2-1; 7 bases match TRBD2. With V trimmed by 7 bases and J by 8 bases, 8 bases remained unmatched. Germline V gene lookup returns CDR1 MNHNY and CDR2 SVGAGI (reference sequence). The CDR3 extends over 13 amino acids. The CDR3 DNA reads as TGTGCCAGCAATGGCGGGGGAGTCGATGAGCAGTTCTTC. Protein: CASNGGGVDEQFF.

This clone was counted once. The chain joins TRBV27 to TRBJ1-5; D uncertain. The CDR3 spans 13 residues. Per germline, CDR1 MNHEY and CDR2 SMNVEV (reference sequence). Trimming left V 6 bases short and J 1 base short, with 7 bases between. DNA of the CDR3: TGTGCCAGCAGGGGCTGGAGCAATCAGCCCCAGCATTTT. It translates to CASRGWSNQPQHF.

The chain is built from TRBV6-5 and TRBJ1-1; tentative D call: TRBD1 (6 bases). V lost 6 bases and J 4 bases, leaving 18 bases between the germline ends. Germline CDR1 and CDR2: MNHEY and SVGAGI. There are 15 residues in the CDR3. CDR3 sequence: CASSSGTSLPTEAFF. In DNA, the CDR3 is TGTGCCAGCAGCTCCGGGACAAGCCTCCCCACTGAAGCTTTCTTT.

This rearrangement joins TRBV5-1 to TRBJ1-3, with 7 bases that match TRBD1. Germline CDR1 is SGHRS and CDR2 is YFSETQ. This CDR3 is built from 17 residues. V was pared by 2 bases and J by 0 bases, with 8 bases of the junction left unmatched. CDR3 in amino acids: CASSFGDSTLSGNTIYF. CDR3 nucleotides: TGCGCCAGCAGCTTCGGGGACAGCACCCTCTCTGGAAACACCATATATTTT.

This rearrangement joins TRBV6-1 to TRBJ2-7; TRBD1 agrees at 7 bases. CDR3 length: 16 amino acids. V lost 0 bases, J lost 3 bases, and 8 bases stayed unmatched. From germline, CDR1 is MNHNS and CDR2 SASEGT. The CDR3 reads CASSEAWTGGFYEQYV. The CDR3 DNA reads TGTGCCAGCAGTGAAGCCTGGACAGGCGGGTTCTACGAGCAGTACGTC.

This chain links TRBV28 with TRBJ1-2, with 9 nucleotides matching TRBD1. The germline V gene encodes CDR1 MDHEN and CDR2 SYDVKM. With V trimmed by 5 bases and J by 0 bases, 4 bases remained unmatched. The CDR3 runs 15 residues. CDR3 amino acids: CASSPGQGANYGYTF. The CDR3 DNA follows: TGTGCCAGCAGTCCGGGACAGGGTGCTAACTATGGCTACACCTTC.

The V call is TRBV27, the J call TRBJ2-5; 7 nucleotides align to TRBD2. This CDR3 is 12 amino acids long. Germline trimming cut 7 bases from V and 7 bases from J; bases unmatched to any gene: 6. The V gene's germline CDR1 is MNHEY and CDR2 SMNVEV (reference sequence). The CDR3 here is CASMRGEGTQYF. Written as DNA, the CDR3 is TGTGCCAGCATGAGAGGGGAGGGGACCCAGTACTTC.

The chain uses TRBV9 and TRBJ1-6; a weak D match, TRBD1 (5 bases). Trimming removed 3 bases at V and 11 bases at J, with 9 bases between. CDR1 is SGDLS and CDR2 is YYNGEE in the germline V gene. CDR3 length: 12 amino acids. The chain's CDR3 is CASSEGRAPLHF. The DNA of the CDR3 is TGTGCCAGCAGCGAGGGGAGGGCACCCCTCCACTTT.

V usage is TRBV3-1 (or the pseudogene TRBV3-2) and J usage is TRBJ2-5; D uncertain. V lost 0 bases to trimming and J lost 3 bases, with 14 bases between them. Germline V gene lookup returns CDR1 LGHDT and CDR2 YNNKEL (reference sequence). The CDR3 has 16 residues. Here the CDR3 DNA reads TGTGCCAGCAGCCAAGAGGGTAGAGGTTTAAAAGAGACCCAGTACTTC. Translated, it gives CASSQEGRGLKETQYF.

This chain joins TRBV30 and TRBJ2-5, with D maybe TRBD2 (6 bases). The CDR3 loop spans 14 amino acids. Germline CDR1 and CDR2: GTSNPN and SVGIG (reference sequence). The ends were cut back, 1 base at V and 3 bases at J, with 12 bases in the middle. The CDR3 nucleotides read TGTGCCTGGAGTGCCCCCGGGGGAAAAGAGACCCAGTACTTC. Its protein product is CAWSAPGGKETQYF.

This sequence joins TRBV15 and TRBJ2-1; TRBD2 matches at 8 bases. Looked up from germline, CDR1 is LNHNV and CDR2 is YYDKDF (reference sequence). The V segment lost 5 bases and the J segment 2 bases; nucleotides outside the gene matches: 5. This CDR3 contains 15 residues. CDR3: CATSPGGGPYNEQFF. In DNA form, the CDR3 reads TGTGCCACCAGCCCCGGGGGGGGGCCCTACAATGAGCAGTTCTTC.